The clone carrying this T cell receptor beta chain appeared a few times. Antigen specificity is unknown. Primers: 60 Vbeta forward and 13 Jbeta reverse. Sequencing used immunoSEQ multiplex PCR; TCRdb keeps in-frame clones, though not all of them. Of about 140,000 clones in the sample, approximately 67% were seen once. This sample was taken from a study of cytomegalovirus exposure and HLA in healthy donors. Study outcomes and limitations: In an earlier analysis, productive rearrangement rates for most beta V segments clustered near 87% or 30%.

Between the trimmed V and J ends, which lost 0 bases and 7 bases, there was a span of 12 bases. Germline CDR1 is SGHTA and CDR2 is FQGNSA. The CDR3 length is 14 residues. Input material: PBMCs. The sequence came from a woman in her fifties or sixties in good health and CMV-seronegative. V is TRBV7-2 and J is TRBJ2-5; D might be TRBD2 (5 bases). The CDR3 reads CASSLAGEVVTQYF. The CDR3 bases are TGTGCCAGCAGCTTAGCGGGAGAGGTTGTGACCCAGTACTTC.